One and the same sample provided the 25 T cell receptor beta chains below, sequenced in a study of radiotherapy plus CTLA-4 blockade in lung cancer. Profiled with immunoSEQ multiplex PCR; TCRdb holds only in-frame clones, not every one. The sample lists about 68,000 clones, roughly 78% seen once, with 10% in the top ten. This specimen was peripheral blood, taken from a patient treated with radiotherapy plus ipilimumab. The origin of the receptors is a human donor with non-small cell lung cancer who had a complete response to radiotherapy plus ipilimumab.

V and J are TRBV5-1 and TRBJ2-7; possibly TRBD1 for D (5 bases). The CDR3 runs to 14 residues. From germline, CDR1 is SGHRS and CDR2 YFSETQ. Trimming cost V 2 bases and J 0 bases, with 9 bases left between them. The CDR3 here is CASSLMTDSYEQYF. The CDR3 DNA reads as TGCGCCAGCAGCTTAATGACAGACTCCTACGAGCAGTACTTC.

This chain links TRBV30 with TRBJ1-6; D unresolved. This CDR3 has 16 amino acids. Germline CDR1 reads GTSNPN; CDR2 reads SVGIG (reference sequence). Deletions cut 0 bases from V and 1 base from J, with 10 bases between. DNA of the CDR3: TGTGCCTGGAGTGTTAGGGTTTGGTCCTATAATTCACCCCTCCACTTT. It specifies CAWSVRVWSYNSPLHF.

This chain joins TRBV30 and TRBJ1-1; D is uncertain. The CDR3 totals 11 residues. Trimming removed 4 bases at V and 1 base at J, with 4 bases between. The germline CDR1 and CDR2 sequences are GTSNPN and SVGIG (reference sequence). The CDR3 protein is CAWNRNTEAFF. The DNA for the CDR3 is TGTGCCTGGAACAGGAACACTGAAGCTTTCTTT.

The chain links TRBV12-5 to TRBJ1-5; D call uncertain. Per germline, CDR1 LGHNT and CDR2 FRNRAP. Between the trimmed V and J ends, which lost 5 bases and 3 bases, there was a span of 11 bases. CDR3 length: 14 residues. DNA for the CDR3: TGTGCTAGTGGTACCCCGACCCCCAATCAGCCCCAGCATTTT. This sequence encodes CASGTPTPNQPQHF.

This clone was seen only once. The chain joins TRBV6-1 to TRBJ2-7; 9 bases fit TRBD2. Germline values: CDR1 MNHNS, CDR2 SASEGT. Trimming at V came to 8 bases and at J to 4 bases, leaving 3 bases not matched to a gene. The length of the CDR3 is 12 residues. CDR3 region: CASGLAGYEQYF. CDR3 DNA sequence: TGTGCCAGCGGGCTAGCGGGGTACGAGCAGTACTTC.

The sample holds one count of this clone. The genes are TRBV5-1 and TRBJ2-1; 7 bases agree with TRBD2. With V trimmed by 4 bases and J by 3 bases, 7 bases remained unmatched. The CDR3 is 15 residues long. Germline CDR1 is SGHRS and CDR2 is YFSETQ. The CDR3: CASSQLASDYNEQFF. The CDR3 DNA follows: TGCGCCAGCAGCCAACTAGCGAGTGACTACAATGAGCAGTTCTTC.

The genes are TRBV5-1 and TRBJ1-4; 7 bases fit TRBD1. The CDR3 loop spans 14 amino acids. Per germline, CDR1 SGHRS and CDR2 YFSETQ. Trimming took 5 bases from V and 6 from J; bases not matched to a gene: 7. CDR3 sequence: CASRTGTVDEKLFF. The DNA for the CDR3 is TGCGCCAGCAGAACCGGGACAGTAGATGAAAAACTGTTTTTT.

V usage is TRBV30 and J usage is TRBJ2-7; the D is unclear. This CDR3 comprises 13 residues. Trimming cost V 1 base and J 3 bases, with 10 bases left between them. Germline V gene data show CDR1 as GTSNPN and CDR2 as SVGIG (reference sequence). The CDR3 coding sequence is TGTGCCTGGAGTGCTGCTTTTCACTACGAGCAGTACGTC. This sequence encodes CAWSAAFHYEQYV.

V is TRBV18 and J is TRBJ1-4, with 7 nucleotides matching TRBD1. The CDR3 covers 14 residues. Germline V gives CDR1 KGHSH, CDR2 LQKENI. J lost 8 bases, V lost 2 bases, and 5 bases had no gene match. DNA for the CDR3: TGTGCCAGCTCACCAAGGGACAGAATAGAAAAACTGTTTTTT. It specifies CASSPRDRIEKLFF.

This chain joins TRBV18 and TRBJ2-7; 9 nucleotides match TRBD1. From germline, CDR1 is KGHSH and CDR2 LQKENI. The CDR3 sequence is 14 residues long. The ends lost 6 bases at V and 1 base at J; junction bases unmatched: 4. As DNA, the CDR3 is TGTGCCAGCTCGACCGACAGGGGGTCCTACGAGCAGTACGTC. This gives the protein CASSTDRGSYEQYV.

The V gene is TRBV7-9, the J gene TRBJ1-2; TRBD1 matches at 9 bases. The V gene's germline CDR1 is SEHNR and CDR2 FQNEAQ (reference sequence). Trimming at V came to 3 bases and at J to 6 bases, leaving 5 bases not matched to a gene. The CDR3 loop spans 14 amino acids. As DNA, the CDR3 is TGTGCCAGCAGCTTTACGACAGGGGGAGATGGCTACACCTTC. This encodes CASSFTTGGDGYTF.

V gene TRBV6-5 combines with J gene TRBJ2-7; the D gene is possibly TRBD1 (5 bases). Per germline, CDR1 MNHEY and CDR2 SVGAGI. Trimming removed 0 bases at V and 6 bases at J, with 12 bases between. The CDR3 loop spans 14 amino acids. CDR3 sequence: CASSYSGAPGEQYF. CDR3 nucleotides: TGTGCCAGCAGTTACTCTGGGGCCCCCGGCGAGCAGTACTTC.

This clone has just one count. The V call is TRBV5-1, the J call TRBJ1-2; D gene uncertain. Trimming removed 0 bases at V and 3 bases at J, with 9 bases between. The length of the CDR3 is 14 residues. CDR1 and CDR2 (germline): SGHRS, YFSETQ. The CDR3 bases are TGCGCCAGCAGCTTGGGAGGATTCGACTATGGCTACACCTTC. It codes for CASSLGGFDYGYTF.

The chain employs TRBV15 and TRBJ2-7, with D tentatively TRBD1 (5 bases). The V and J ends lost 2 bases and 6 bases respectively, with 11 bases between them. CDR1 LNHNV and CDR2 YYDKDF come from the germline V gene (reference sequence). This CDR3 spans 13 amino acids. The CDR3: CATSRIAGFEQYF. The CDR3 DNA sequence: TGTGCCACCAGCAGAATCGCAGGGTTCGAGCAGTACTTC.

This chain connects TRBV7-9 to TRBJ2-1, with no clear D. Per the germline V gene, CDR1 is SEHNR and CDR2 is FQNEAQ (reference sequence). CDR3 length: 14 amino acids. The ends were cut back, 0 bases at V and 6 bases at J, with 9 bases in the middle. CDR3 DNA: TGTGCCAGCAGCTTAGCAAGTAGTCCCAATGAGCAGTTCTTC. Its translation: CASSLASSPNEQFF. The entire variable domain, with the rest obtained from reference TRBV7-9 and TRBJ2-1, is as follows: DTGVSQNPRHKITKRGQNVTFRCDPISEHNRLYWYRQTLGQGPEFLTYFQNEAQLEKSRLLSDRFSAERPKGSFSTLEIQRTEQGDSAMYLCASSLASSPNEQFFGPGTRLTVL.

The chain links TRBV2 to TRBJ1-5, with a weak D call TRBD1 (5 bases). Germline assignment: CDR1 SNHLY and CDR2 FYNNEI. V lost 2 bases to trimming and J lost 4 bases, with 9 bases between them. This CDR3 contains 14 residues. CDR3 coding DNA: TGTGCCAGCAGTGAAAGGCGGGGGAATCAGCCCCAGCATTTT. Protein product: CASSERRGNQPQHF.

Only one count was recorded for this clone. The chain joins TRBV6-5 to TRBJ1-2; D not certain. This CDR3 comprises 13 residues. Trimming took 0 bases from V and 6 from J, leaving 8 bases between them. The germline V gene encodes CDR1 MNHEY and CDR2 SVGAGI. The DNA of the CDR3 is TGTGCCAGCAGTTACTCGAGCGGTGATGGCTACACCTTC. It is translated as CASSYSSGDGYTF.

The table lists this clone with a count of one. This rearrangement joins TRBV7-8 to TRBJ2-5; possibly TRBD2 for D (7 bases). Germline V gene lookup returns CDR1 SGHVS and CDR2 FQNEAQ. This CDR3 has 14 amino acids. The V end was cut by 7 bases, the J end by 1 base, with 13 bases between. CDR3 coding DNA: TGTGCCAGCACGGAGAGGGGGGGCCAAGAGACCCAGTACTTC. It encodes CASTERGGQETQYF.

This chain uses TRBV21-1 with TRBJ1-5; the D call of TRBD1 is as the table states it, not checked on the DNA. TRBV21-1 is annotated as a pseudogene. The CDR3 covers 15 residues. This CDR3 reads CASSKEGVGHQPQHF. CDR3 DNA: TGTGCCAGCAGCAAAGAGGGGGTCGGCCATCAGCCCCAGCATTTT.

The CDR3 region is CAISESVIGGKGGRNYNEQFF. The CDR3 nucleotides read TGTGCCATCAGTGAGTCAGTTATCGGGGGAAAGGGGGGAAGGAACTACAATGAGCAGTTCTTC. The chain employs TRBV10-3 and TRBJ2-1; D may match TRBD1 or TRBD2 (6 bases each). This CDR3 is 21 amino acids long. Trimming left V 0 bases short and J 3 bases short, with 27 bases between. The germline gives CDR1 ENHRY, CDR2 SYGVKD.

This clone was counted between two and nine times. The chain recombines TRBV7-9 with TRBJ2-6; D ambiguous. CDR1 and CDR2 from the germline V gene are SEHNR and FQNEAQ (reference sequence). CDR3 length equals 13 residues. The ends were cut back, 6 bases at V and 3 bases at J, with 6 bases in the middle. This CDR3 reads CASREGGANVLTF. CDR3 coding DNA: TGTGCCAGCAGGGAAGGTGGGGCCAACGTCCTGACTTTC.

V and J are TRBV9 and TRBJ2-5; 14 bases are shared with TRBD2. The J segment lost 5 bases and the V segment lost 2 bases, leaving 20 bases of the junction unmatched. The CDR3 covers 21 residues. Germline V gives CDR1 SGDLS, CDR2 YYNGEE. CDR3 coding DNA: TGTGCCAGCAGCGTGGGAAACCGAAGGACTAGCGGGAGGCCCCTGTCGGAGACCCAGTACTTC. Translated: CASSVGNRRTSGRPLSETQYF.

The genes are TRBV20-1 and TRBJ1-1; D remains ambiguous. This CDR3 contains 10 residues. The ends were cut back, 7 bases at V and 5 bases at J, with 8 bases in the middle. Germline V gene sequence: CDR1 DFQATT, CDR2 SNEGSKA (reference sequence). The chain's CDR3 is CSVGETEAFF. The CDR3 DNA sequence: TGCAGTGTCGGGGAAACTGAAGCTTTCTTT.

The chain combines TRBV7-2 with TRBJ2-1; 11 nucleotides line up with TRBD2. Germline V lookup: CDR1 SGHTA, CDR2 FQGNSA. J gave up 7 bases and V 3 bases, and 5 bases lay outside the gene matches. The CDR3 loop spans 15 amino acids. DNA for the CDR3: TGTGCCAGCAGCTTTAATAGCGGGAGGGAGAATGAGCAGTTCTTC. As protein: CASSFNSGRENEQFF.

This clone was observed a handful of times. The gene calls are TRBV28 and TRBJ2-2; 10 bases align to TRBD1. J was trimmed by 6 bases and V by 10 bases; bases with no gene match: 14. Germline V gene lookup returns CDR1 MDHEN and CDR2 SYDVKM. This CDR3 region has 16 residues. CDR3 DNA: TGTGCCACCCGTAGAGGACAGGGGGAGTTCGCCGGGGAGCTGTTTTTT. This translates into CATRRGQGEFAGELFF.